A single sample gave rise to the 25 T cell receptor beta chains below, sequenced in a study of blood T cell repertoires in COVID-19. Clones were read by immunoSEQ multiplex PCR, and TCRdb kept only the in-frame ones, dropping some. The table includes approximately 210,000 clones, about 90% detected once. The source material was PBMCs or T cells enriched from blood (not recorded which). The receptor source for this set is a woman aged 30 to 39 who had recovered from COVID-19.

This clone appeared once. The chain links TRBV6-2 or TRBV6-3 to TRBJ2-1; 8 nucleotides align to TRBD2. The V gene's germline CDR1 is MNHEY and CDR2 SVGEGT. The CDR3 loop spans 16 amino acids. J gave up 4 bases and V 2 bases, and 7 bases lay outside the gene matches. The CDR3: CASSYVSGTRYNEQFF. CDR3 nucleotides: TGTGCCAGCAGTTACGTCTCCGGGACTAGATACAATGAGCAGTTCTTC.

Points on this clone: One junction end disagrees with the germline gene, perhaps due to a read error. The V call is TRBV11-3, the J call TRBJ1-2, with 9 bases identical to TRBD1. Looked up from germline, CDR1 is SGHNT and CDR2 is YENEEA. The CDR3 runs 13 residues. The CDR3 coding sequence is TGTGCCAGCAGCGACCGGGACAGGGATGGGTACACCTTC. Amino acids: CASSDRDRDGYTF.

Comment on this clone: The germline gene is not matched at one end of the junction; a read error may be the cause. The chain couples TRBV11-3 to TRBJ2-1, with 13 bases lining up with TRBD2. This CDR3 has 16 residues. Germline-derived CDR1 and CDR2 are SGHNT and YENEEA. CDR3 DNA: TGTGCCGGCAGCGCCACTAGCGGGGGGGCCACGACTGAGCAGTTCTTC. Protein: CAGSATSGGATTEQFF.

This clone has only a few counts. The chain couples TRBV6-4 to TRBJ2-1, with 10 bases identical to TRBD2. The germline CDR1 and CDR2 sequences are MRHNA and SNTAGT. This CDR3 is built from 15 residues. The ends lost 6 bases at V and 5 bases at J; junction bases unmatched: 7. The CDR3 nucleotides read TGTGCCAGCAGCCTCTCCAGCGGGGGGGACAATGAGCAGTTCTTC. It is translated as CASSLSSGGDNEQFF.

This chain connects TRBV27 to TRBJ1-4, with D possibly being TRBD1 (5 bases). From germline, CDR1 is MNHEY and CDR2 SMNVEV (reference sequence). The CDR3 length is 13 residues. Trimming pared 3 bases from V and 7 bases from J, leaving 9 bases between. This CDR3 is CASSLSGSEKLFF. The CDR3 DNA reads as TGTGCCAGCAGTTTGTCAGGGTCTGAAAAACTGTTTTTT.

The chain couples TRBV6-5 to TRBJ1-5; tentative D call: TRBD1 (5 bases). The V end was cut by 2 bases, the J end by 2 bases, with 10 bases between. From germline, CDR1 is MNHEY and CDR2 SVGAGI. The CDR3 has 15 residues. The CDR3 nucleotides are TGTGCCAGCAGTTACAAAGGGGAGGGCAATCAGCCCCAGCATTTT. Residues: CASSYKGEGNQPQHF.

The rearrangement links TRBV12-5 to TRBJ2-3, with unresolved D. The V and J ends lost 6 bases and 2 bases respectively, with 3 bases between them. Germline values: CDR1 LGHNT, CDR2 FRNRAP. This CDR3 has 11 residues. The CDR3 bases are TGTGCTAGTGGCGTCACAGATACGCAGTATTTT. Its protein product is CASGVTDTQYF.

The CDR3 protein is CAWSGRTPYNEQFF. CDR3 DNA sequence: TGTGCCTGGTCTGGGCGGACTCCCTACAATGAGCAGTTCTTC. The chain carries TRBV30 and TRBJ2-1; maybe TRBD2 (5 bases). The V gene's germline CDR1 is GTSNPN and CDR2 SVGIG (reference sequence). The CDR3 runs 14 residues. The germline V and J ends were trimmed by 5 bases and 2 bases, with 13 bases remaining between them.

The rearrangement links TRBV4-1 to TRBJ1-1; TRBD1 might be the D (5 bases). V shed 1 base and J shed 4 bases, with 16 bases lying between them. CDR1 is MGHRA, CDR2 YSYEKL, per germline. The CDR3 runs 16 residues. The CDR3, as DNA: TGCGCCAGCAGCCAAGGCTTTTTGAAGGGGATCACTGAAGCTTTCTTT. This translates into CASSQGFLKGITEAFF.

The chain carries TRBV5-4 and TRBJ1-1; perhaps TRBD1 as D (5 bases). V was pared by 0 bases and J by 3 bases, with 9 bases between. Germline CDR1 SGHNT, CDR2 YYREEE (reference sequence). CDR3 length: 14 residues. The CDR3: CASSLVGADTEAFF. As DNA, the CDR3 is TGTGCCAGCAGCTTGGTAGGGGCTGACACTGAAGCTTTCTTT.

The V gene is TRBV28, the J gene TRBJ1-4; D perhaps matches TRBD1 (5 bases). The CDR3 is made up of 15 amino acids. Per the germline V gene, CDR1 is MDHEN and CDR2 is SYDVKM. V gave up 10 bases and J gave up 8 bases, with 23 bases separating them. CDR3 residues: CAIGGQGRAREKLFF. The CDR3 DNA sequence: TGTGCCATCGGGGGTCAAGGTCGGGCCCGCGAAAAACTGTTTTTT.

The CDR3 here is CASSRHSFGQGYSPLHF. CDR3 bases: TGTGCCAGCAGCCGCCATTCCTTCGGACAGGGATATTCACCCCTCCACTTT. The V call is TRBV14, the J call TRBJ1-6, with 8 bases matching TRBD1. The J segment lost 8 bases and the V segment lost 4 bases, leaving 13 bases of the junction unmatched. CDR3 length: 17 residues. Germline lookup yields CDR1 SGHDN and CDR2 FVKESK.

With respect to this clone: Different DNA sequences within this sample yield the same CDR3. The gene calls are TRBV5-1 and TRBJ2-5; 8 positions match TRBD1. This CDR3 comprises 14 residues. J lost 4 bases, V lost 5 bases, and 7 bases had no gene match. CDR1 is SGHRS, CDR2 YFSETQ, per germline. CDR3 coding DNA: TGCGCCAGCAGTCCCGACAGGGGCGGAGAGACCCAGTACTTC. The encoded protein is CASSPDRGGETQYF.

The chain carries TRBV19 and TRBJ2-4, with 12 bases fitting TRBD1. Germline V gene data show CDR1 as LNHDA and CDR2 as SQIVND (reference sequence). The junction had 7 bases not matched to a gene; V was cut back by 1 base and J by 0 bases. CDR3 length: 19 residues. CDR3 bases: TGTGCCAGTAGTATAGTTTGGGACAGGGGGCCCTTAGCCAAAAACATTCAGTACTTC. Translating it yields CASSIVWDRGPLAKNIQYF.

This sequence joins TRBV19 and TRBJ2-3; 9 bases line up with TRBD1. Losses at the gene ends were 9 bases for V and 4 bases for J; bases not matched to a gene: 5. Germline CDR1 reads LNHDA; CDR2 reads SQIVND (reference sequence). The CDR3 sequence is 13 residues long. Here the CDR3 DNA reads TGTGCCAGCCGGGACAGGGCAGCAGATACGCAGTATTTT. This translates into CASRDRAADTQYF.

This clone was seen once. The chain carries TRBV19 and TRBJ2-3; possibly TRBD1 for D (5 bases). CDR1 and CDR2 (germline): LNHDA, SQIVND (reference sequence). The CDR3 is 14 residues long. V shed 5 bases and J shed 0 bases, with 9 bases lying between them. CDR3 residues: CASSARASTDTQYF. The CDR3 DNA is TGTGCCAGTAGTGCCAGGGCTAGCACAGATACGCAGTATTTT.

This clone has a single count. CDR3 nucleotide sequence: TGTGCCAGCAGCTTAGAAGCGGGAGGTCGGTACGAGCAGTACTTC. Translated: CASSLEAGGRYEQYF. The chain employs TRBV11-3 and TRBJ2-7; TRBD2 matches at 9 bases. The CDR3 runs to 15 residues. V shed 0 bases and J 4 bases; nucleotides not matched to a gene: 4. Germline-derived CDR1 and CDR2 are SGHNT and YENEEA.

The V call is TRBV9, the J call TRBJ2-1; possibly TRBD1 for D (6 bases). Trimming removed 3 bases at V and 4 bases at J, with 8 bases between. Germline values: CDR1 SGDLS, CDR2 YYNGEE. The CDR3 spans 13 residues. DNA of the CDR3: TGTGCCAGCAGCGCAGGGGTGTACAATGAGCAGTTCTTC. Translation: CASSAGVYNEQFF. The full variable domain, completed using reference TRBV9 and TRBJ2-1, is DSGVTQTPKHLITATGQRVTLRCSPRSGDLSVYWYQQSLDQGLQFLIQYYNGEERAKGNILERFSAQQFPDLHSELNLSSLELGDSALYFCASSAGVYNEQFFGPGTRLTVL.

DNA of the CDR3: TGTGCCAGCAGCCTGCGGGGAGTCCCTTATTCACCCCTCCACTTT. This codes for CASSLRGVPYSPLHF. The chain combines TRBV5-6 with TRBJ1-6, with D unresolved. This CDR3 is built from 15 residues. Trimming pared 4 bases from V and 8 bases from J, leaving 16 bases between. Germline-derived CDR1 and CDR2 are SGHDT and YYEEEE. The whole variable domain, remainder taken from reference TRBV5-6 and TRBJ1-6, is DAGVTQSPTHLIKTRGQQVTLRCSPKSGHDTVSWYQQALGQGPQFIFQYYEEEERQRGNFPDRFSGHQFPNYSSELNVNALLLGDSALYLCASSLRGVPYSPLHFGNGTRLTVT.

V is TRBV7-6 and J is TRBJ1-1; D possibly corresponds to TRBD1 (6 bases). The V gene lost 6 bases and the J gene lost 3 bases, with 11 bases spanning the gap. CDR1 and CDR2 (germline): SGHVS, FNYEAQ. This CDR3 has 13 residues. The CDR3 sequence: CASRQGTHTEAFF. The DNA for the CDR3 is TGTGCCAGCAGGCAGGGGACCCACACTGAAGCTTTCTTT.

The CDR3 region is CASSLSSGGDTQYF. In DNA form, the CDR3 reads TGTGCCAGCAGCTTAAGTAGCGGGGGGGATACGCAGTATTTT. V gene TRBV7-3 combines with J gene TRBJ2-3; 10 bases agree with TRBD2. Germline assignment: CDR1 SGHTA and CDR2 FQGTGA. The V segment lost 1 base and the J segment 6 bases; nucleotides outside the gene matches: 1. This CDR3 has 14 amino acids.

This clone showed up just once. This chain links TRBV4-3 with TRBJ2-7, with D hard to call. V lost 1 base to trimming and J lost 1 base, with 11 bases between them. The CDR3 runs to 15 residues. Germline V gene data show CDR1 as LGHNA and CDR2 as YSLEER. CDR3 in DNA: TGCGCCAGCAGCCAAGCAGAGGATGATTCCTACGAGCAGTACTTC. Its translation: CASSQAEDDSYEQYF.

In this sample, this clone turned up a few times. J is TRBJ1-2 and V is TRBV7-2; D is perhaps TRBD1 (6 bases). This CDR3 spans 14 amino acids. V lost 2 bases, J lost 7 bases, and 14 bases lay in between. Germline CDR1 and CDR2: SGHTA and FQGNSA. The CDR3 loop is CASSLSGVALGYTF. CDR3 coding DNA: TGTGCCAGCAGCTTATCAGGGGTGGCCCTTGGCTACACCTTC.

The chain recombines TRBV30 with TRBJ2-3; TRBD2 agrees at 13 bases. Trimming cost V 3 bases and J 3 bases; bases outside gene matches: 3. The CDR3 runs 15 residues. CDR1 is GTSNPN and CDR2 is SVGIG in the germline V gene (reference sequence). CDR3 nucleotides: TGTGCCTGGAGACCGGGACTAGCGGGGACAGATACGCAGTATTTT. Protein sequence: CAWRPGLAGTDTQYF.

The J gene is TRBJ1-3, the V gene TRBV4-2, with 7 positions matching TRBD1. This CDR3 has 17 amino acids. Germline-derived CDR1 and CDR2 are LGHNA and YNFKEQ. With 2 bases clipped from V and 0 bases from J, the junction kept 7 bases outside the gene matches. In DNA form, the CDR3 reads TGTGCCAGCAGCCAACTCCGGACAGGCCCCTCTGGAAACACCATATATTTT. Translating it yields CASSQLRTGPSGNTIYF.